The 29 T cell receptor beta chains presented below share a single source sample, sequenced in a study of CD8 T cells in Susac syndrome. Random hexamers were used to reverse transcribe roughly 0.45 to 1 ug of RNA. From the immunoSEQ multiplex PCR reads, TCRdb called clonotypes with MiXCR, one entry per CDR3 protein. The profile covers 100,000 to 110,000 distinct CDR3 sequences, with approximately 95% appearing a single time and around 0.3% taken by the ten largest. Sequences were obtained from CD8+ T cells from PBMCs. These TCRs come from a human donor with Susac syndrome.

The chain combines TRBV11-1 with TRBJ2-3, with no clear D. CDR3 length equals 14 residues. Trimming took off 5 bases at V and 6 bases at J, with 15 bases between the two ends. Germline V gives CDR1 SGHAT, CDR2 FQDESV (reference sequence). The CDR3 sequence is CASSHDSIRDTQYF. The CDR3, as DNA: TGTGCCAGCAGCCACGATAGCATTCGGGATACGCAGTATTTT.

This sequence joins TRBV3-1 and TRBJ2-5; 9 nucleotides line up with TRBD2. This CDR3 contains 16 residues. The V segment lost 0 bases and the J segment 5 bases; nucleotides outside the gene matches: 7. Germline CDR1 and CDR2: LGHDT and YNNKEL (reference sequence). The CDR3 here is CASSQEKGGGAETQYF. The CDR3 coding sequence is TGTGCCAGCAGCCAAGAGAAAGGCGGGGGGGCGGAGACCCAGTACTTC.

CDR3 amino acids: CASSTRQTGNTEAFF. As DNA, the CDR3 is TGTGCCAGCAGCACCCGGCAGACGGGGAACACTGAAGCTTTCTTT. The V and J genes are TRBV13 and TRBJ1-1; D is unclear. Trimming took 5 bases from V and 1 from J, leaving 14 bases between them. The CDR3 sequence is 15 residues long. Germline assignment: CDR1 PRHDT and CDR2 FYEKMQ (reference sequence).

This rearrangement joins TRBV15 to TRBJ2-5; 7 nucleotides align to TRBD1. This CDR3 has 14 residues. Looked up from germline, CDR1 is LNHNV and CDR2 is YYDKDF (reference sequence). The ends lost 3 bases at V and 2 bases at J; junction bases unmatched: 3. The CDR3 DNA reads as TGTGCCACCAGCAGCCCGGGACAGCAAGAGACCCAGTACTTC. Amino acid sequence: CATSSPGQQETQYF.

The gene calls are TRBV7-9 and TRBJ2-1; possible D gene TRBD1, 6 bases. The CDR3 totals 12 residues. CDR1 and CDR2 (germline): SEHNR, FQNEAQ (reference sequence). V dropped 10 bases and J dropped 4 bases, with 11 bases sitting between them. This CDR3 is CATTGSYNEQFF. CDR3 coding DNA: TGTGCCACGACAGGATCATACAATGAGCAGTTCTTC.

The rearrangement links TRBV24-1 to TRBJ1-2; D unclear. This CDR3 has 13 amino acids. Germline CDR1 KGHDR, CDR2 SFDVKD. V was trimmed by 2 bases and J by 2 bases, leaving 5 bases between them. This CDR3 reads CATSDSGNYGYTF. In DNA, the CDR3 is TGTGCCACCAGTGATTCTGGGAACTATGGCTACACCTTC.

The CDR3 region has the DNA TGTGCCAGCAGCTTAAGACAGACCCAGTACTTC. Translation: CASSLRQTQYF. V is TRBV13 and J is TRBJ2-5; D is unclear. The CDR3 is 11 amino acids. Germline CDR1 PRHDT, CDR2 FYEKMQ (reference sequence). The V end was cut by 2 bases, the J end by 6 bases, with 4 bases between.

V is TRBV11-2 and J is TRBJ1-6; unclear D gene. The CDR3 is made up of 16 amino acids. CDR1 and CDR2 from the germline V gene are SGHAT and FQNNGV. V was shortened by 0 bases and J by 6 bases, with 12 bases between the two germline ends. The CDR3 sequence: CASSLDRTSPNSPLHF. For the CDR3, the DNA is TGTGCCAGCAGCTTAGATCGTACATCCCCTAATTCACCCCTCCACTTT.

The chain uses TRBV19 and TRBJ2-6; perhaps TRBD1 as D (6 bases). Trimming removed 7 bases at V and 3 bases at J, with 10 bases between. The length of the CDR3 is 14 residues. CDR1 LNHDA and CDR2 SQIVND come from the germline V gene (reference sequence). The CDR3 sequence is CASKGGGGANVLTF. In nucleotides, the CDR3 is TGTGCCAGTAAAGGGGGTGGTGGGGCCAACGTCCTGACTTTC.

DNA for the CDR3: TGTGCCAGCAGCTCTCCGGACAGGCCTCTCGAGCAGTACTTC. It translates to CASSSPDRPLEQYF. This chain uses TRBV7-3 with TRBJ2-7, with TRBD1 identical over 7 bases. The CDR3 has 14 amino acids. CDR1 SGHTA and CDR2 FQGTGA come from the germline V gene. With V trimmed by 4 bases and J by 6 bases, 9 bases remained unmatched.

This chain joins TRBV4-1 and TRBJ1-1; D is uncertain. CDR1 is MGHRA and CDR2 is YSYEKL in the germline V gene. CDR3 length: 12 residues. V lost 3 bases and J 7 bases, leaving 9 bases between the germline ends. Here the CDR3 reads CASSHAEDEAFF. The CDR3 nucleotides are TGCGCCAGCAGCCATGCAGAGGATGAAGCTTTCTTT.

A single count supports this clonotype. J is TRBJ1-1 and V is TRBV27; D is uncertain. The ends were cut back, 7 bases at V and 1 base at J, with 7 bases in the middle. CDR3 length equals 12 residues. Per the germline V gene, CDR1 is MNHEY and CDR2 is SMNVEV (reference sequence). In nucleotides, the CDR3 is TGTGCCAGCAAAAAACCGAACACTGAAGCTTTCTTT. Its protein is CASKKPNTEAFF.

This chain uses TRBV18 with TRBJ1-4; D is possibly TRBD1 (6 bases). V was clipped by 3 bases and J by 7 bases, with 12 bases between them. Germline assignment: CDR1 KGHSH and CDR2 LQKENI. The CDR3 length is 14 residues. The CDR3 spells CASSPTGKREKLFF. The DNA of the CDR3 is TGTGCCAGCTCACCGACAGGAAAGCGTGAAAAACTGTTTTTT. The full variable domain, with the rest looked up from reference TRBV18 and TRBJ1-4, is NAGVMQNPRHLVRRRGQEARLRCSPMKGHSHVYWYRQLPEEGLKFMVYLQKENIIDESGMPKERFSAEFPKEGPSILRIQQVVRGDSAAYFCASSPTGKREKLFFGSGTQLSVL.

This chain links TRBV29-1 with TRBJ1-2; no reliable D call. The CDR3 consists of 12 residues. Trimming removed 6 bases at V and 1 base at J, with 9 bases between. Per germline, CDR1 SQVTM and CDR2 ANQGSEA. CDR3: CSVVGGNYGYTF. CDR3 nucleotide sequence: TGCAGCGTGGTGGGCGGTAACTATGGCTACACCTTC.

This rearrangement joins TRBV2 to TRBJ2-5; tentatively, D is TRBD2 (6 bases). Germline V gene data show CDR1 as SNHLY and CDR2 as FYNNEI. The CDR3 loop spans 15 amino acids. Trimming removed 2 bases at V and 4 bases at J, with 14 bases between. Written as DNA, the CDR3 is TGTGCCAGCAGTGAATTCGCGGGGACCCCAGAGACCCAGTACTTC. This gives the protein CASSEFAGTPETQYF.

The chain combines TRBV29-1 with TRBJ1-2; D possibly corresponds to TRBD1 (6 bases). The CDR3 loop spans 15 amino acids. In germline, CDR1 is SQVTM, CDR2 ANQGSEA. V lost 3 bases, J lost 2 bases, and 16 bases lay in between. CDR3 loop: CSVDRLGGPNYGYTF. The CDR3 DNA reads as TGCAGCGTTGACCGCTTGGGGGGCCCGAACTATGGCTACACCTTC.

V is TRBV9 and J is TRBJ1-6; 9 bases match TRBD1. The CDR3 contains 15 residues. Germline V gene data show CDR1 as SGDLS and CDR2 as YYNGEE. V lost 3 bases, J lost 7 bases, and 5 bases stayed unmatched. The CDR3 DNA sequence: TGTGCCAGCAGCGAGAGGACAGGGGTCAATTCACCCCTCCACTTT. This sequence encodes CASSERTGVNSPLHF.

The genes are TRBV7-2 and TRBJ2-1; D unclear. Germline CDR1 and CDR2: SGHTA and FQGNSA. Trimming removed 8 bases from V and 6 bases from J, with 11 bases in between. This CDR3 has 12 residues. The DNA of the CDR3 is TGTGCCAGCCGCCTCTCCCCCAATGAGCAGTTCTTC. Translating gives CASRLSPNEQFF.

The chain links TRBV20-1 to TRBJ2-7, with 9 bases aligning to TRBD1. From germline, CDR1 is DFQATT and CDR2 SNEGSKA (reference sequence). V was clipped by 5 bases and J by 4 bases; unmatched bases: 6. The CDR3 is made up of 13 amino acids. CDR3 in amino acids: CSAPDRGSYEQYF. The CDR3 coding sequence is TGCAGTGCTCCCGACAGGGGGTCATACGAGCAGTACTTC.

V usage is TRBV5-6 and J usage is TRBJ2-7; the D call may be TRBD1 or TRBD2 (5 bases each). The V gene lost 3 bases and the J gene lost 6 bases, with 7 bases spanning the gap. The CDR3 has 11 residues. Germline assignment: CDR1 SGHDT and CDR2 YYEEEE. The DNA for the CDR3 is TGTGCCAGCAGCTCCGGGACCGAGCAGTACTTC. It encodes CASSSGTEQYF.

The rearrangement uses TRBV2 and TRBJ2-3, with a possible D match to TRBD2 (5 bases). CDR3 length: 15 amino acids. CDR1 is SNHLY, CDR2 FYNNEI, per germline. The V end lost 1 base, the J end lost 2 bases, and 10 bases lay between the germline ends. CDR3 in DNA: TGTGCCAGCAGTGAAGAAGGGAGAACCACAGATACGCAGTATTTT. It translates to CASSEEGRTTDTQYF.

This chain links TRBV4-1 with TRBJ2-3, with a tentative D call TRBD1 (7 bases). The CDR3 contains 17 residues. With 3 bases removed from V and 4 bases from J, the gap between germline ends came to 20 bases. Germline CDR1 and CDR2: MGHRA and YSYEKL. The chain's CDR3 is CASSHAPSRGRSDTQYF. For the CDR3, the DNA is TGCGCCAGCAGCCACGCCCCCAGCAGGGGGAGGTCAGATACGCAGTATTTT.

The chain links TRBV18 to TRBJ1-1, with a possible D match to TRBD1 (5 bases). V lost 2 bases and J lost 3, with 13 bases in between. The germline CDR1 and CDR2 sequences are KGHSH and LQKENI. The CDR3 consists of 15 residues. The CDR3 nucleotides are TGTGCCAGCTCACCAAGGGCAGGGCAGTACACTGAAGCTTTCTTT. This encodes CASSPRAGQYTEAFF.

The chain uses TRBV20-1 and TRBJ2-2; a weak D match, TRBD1 (6 bases). V dropped 3 bases and J dropped 4 bases, with 12 bases sitting between them. The CDR3 is 14 residues long. Germline CDR1 reads DFQATT; CDR2 reads SNEGSKA (reference sequence). DNA for the CDR3: TGCAGTGCTAGCTACAGGGAAGGCACCGGGGAGCTGTTTTTT. Its protein product is CSASYREGTGELFF.

The rearrangement joins TRBV13 to TRBJ2-7; no clear D. Trimming left V 5 bases short and J 2 bases short, with 13 bases between. From germline, CDR1 is PRHDT and CDR2 FYEKMQ (reference sequence). This CDR3 region has 14 residues. Written as DNA, the CDR3 is TGTGCCAGCAGCCCTCTGGGTTCAGCCTACGAGCAGTACTTC. This sequence encodes CASSPLGSAYEQYF.

This rearrangement joins TRBV27 to TRBJ1-5; no clear D. Trimming removed 8 bases from V and 7 bases from J, with 21 bases in between. CDR1 and CDR2 (germline): MNHEY, SMNVEV (reference sequence). The CDR3 covers 15 residues. CDR3: CASGDTVGRGQPQHF. CDR3 coding DNA: TGTGCCAGCGGCGACACTGTGGGGAGAGGCCAGCCCCAGCATTTT.

The chain has TRBV20-1 and TRBJ2-5; D not certain. V dropped 7 bases and J dropped 3 bases, with 9 bases sitting between them. Germline values: CDR1 DFQATT, CDR2 SNEGSKA (reference sequence). The CDR3 totals 11 residues. CDR3 in DNA: TGCAGTGTGCGAACGGAAGAGACCCAGTACTTC. The encoded protein is CSVRTEETQYF.

The chain employs TRBV29-1 and TRBJ1-4; D gene unclear. The V and J ends lost 4 bases and 15 bases respectively, with 12 bases between them. Germline CDR1 is SQVTM and CDR2 is ANQGSEA. The CDR3 is 10 amino acids. This CDR3 is CSVADGRVFF. CDR3 nucleotides: TGCAGCGTTGCGGACGGGAGGGTGTTTTTT.

This clonotype is a singleton in its sample. V and J are TRBV29-1 and TRBJ2-7; no reliable D call. This CDR3 is 14 amino acids long. Trimming stripped 5 bases from V and 3 bases from J, with 17 bases between. The germline CDR1 and CDR2 sequences are SQVTM and ANQGSEA. In DNA, the CDR3 is TGCAGCGTTAGAGGAGTCGTGGCAGGCTACGAGCAGTACTTC. It codes for CSVRGVVAGYEQYF.